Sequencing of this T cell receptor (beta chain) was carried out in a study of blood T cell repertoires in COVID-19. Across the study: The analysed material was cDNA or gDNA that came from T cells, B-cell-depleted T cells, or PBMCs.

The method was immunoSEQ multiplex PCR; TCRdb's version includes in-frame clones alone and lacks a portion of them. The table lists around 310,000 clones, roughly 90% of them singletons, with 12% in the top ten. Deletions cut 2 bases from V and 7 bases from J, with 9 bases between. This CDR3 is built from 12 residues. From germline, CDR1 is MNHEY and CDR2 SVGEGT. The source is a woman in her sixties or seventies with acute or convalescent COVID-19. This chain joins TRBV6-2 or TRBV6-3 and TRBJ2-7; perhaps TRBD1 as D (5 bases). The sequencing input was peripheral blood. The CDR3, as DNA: TGTGCCAGCAGTTACGGACACCTTGAGCAGTACTTC. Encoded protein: CASSYGHLEQYF.